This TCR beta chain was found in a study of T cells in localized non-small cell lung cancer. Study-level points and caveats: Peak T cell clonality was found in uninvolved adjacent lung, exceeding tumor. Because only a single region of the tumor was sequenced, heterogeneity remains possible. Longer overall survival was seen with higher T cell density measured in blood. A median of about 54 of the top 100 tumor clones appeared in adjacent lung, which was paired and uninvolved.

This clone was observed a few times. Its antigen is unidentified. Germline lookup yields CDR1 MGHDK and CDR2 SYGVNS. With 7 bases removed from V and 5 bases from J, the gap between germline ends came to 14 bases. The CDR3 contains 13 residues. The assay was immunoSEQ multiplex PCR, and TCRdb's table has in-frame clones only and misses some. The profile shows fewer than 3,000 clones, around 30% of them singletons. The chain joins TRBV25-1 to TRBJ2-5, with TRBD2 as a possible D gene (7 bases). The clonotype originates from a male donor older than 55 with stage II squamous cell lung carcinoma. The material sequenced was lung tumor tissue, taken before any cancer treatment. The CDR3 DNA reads TGTGCCAGCACCGCCGGGGGGCCGGAGACCCAGTACTTC. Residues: CASTAGGPETQYF.